The subject of this entry is one T cell receptor beta chain. This record belongs to a study of blood T cell repertoires in COVID-19. In the original processing: Cell counts per sample came from amplifying reference gene primers. This table comes from immunoSEQ multiplex PCR, and its TCRdb copy is limited to in-frame clones, with some not included. V and J calls and clone size are copied from that table; D and trimming were computed from the DNA. The sample has some 190,000 clones; roughly 80% are singletons. The germline gives CDR1 ENHRY, CDR2 SYGVKD. Trimming took off 3 bases at V and 8 bases at J, with 19 bases between the two ends. The CDR3 has 16 residues.

The specimen was peripheral blood. V usage is TRBV10-3 and J usage is TRBJ1-4, with no clear D. The receptor was derived from a man aged 55-75 years with acute or convalescent COVID-19. The CDR3 here is CAISDSIRGFGEKLFF. CDR3 nucleotides: TGTGCCATCAGTGACTCGATCCGGGGATTCGGCGAAAAACTGTTTTTT.